A single TCR beta chain is shown here with its context. This specimen comes from a study of blood T cell repertoires in COVID-19. Clones were sequenced by immunoSEQ multiplex PCR, and TCRdb holds only the in-frame ones, with some missing. The data contain 150,000 to 200,000 clones, around 85% of them seen just once; the ten biggest clones take up about 9.4%. The CDR3 consists of 14 residues. The germline gives CDR1 LNHDA, CDR2 SQIVND (reference sequence). Trimming at V came to 5 bases and at J to 9 bases, leaving 7 bases not matched to a gene. The clonotype was recovered from a woman older than 75 with acute or convalescent COVID-19. The V call is TRBV19, the J call TRBJ2-1, with 10 bases aligning to TRBD2. The sample was peripheral blood. The DNA for the CDR3 is TGTGCCAGTAGTGGCCTAGCGGGGGTTGGTGAGCAGTTCTTC. Its protein is CASSGLAGVGEQFF. Full variable domain (rest looked up from reference TRBV19 and TRBJ2-1): DGGITQSPKYLFRKEGQNVTLSCEQNLNHDAMYWYRQDPGQGLRLIYYSQIVNDFQKGDIAEGYSVSREKKESFPLTVTSAQKNPTAFYLCASSGLAGVGEQFFGPGTRLTVL.